The 10 T cell receptor beta chains presented below share a single source sample, sequenced in a study of cytomegalovirus exposure and HLA in healthy donors. PCR used 60 Vbeta primers and 13 Jbeta primers. Sequenced by immunoSEQ multiplex PCR; TCRdb stores in-frame clones only, minus some. The sample consists of roughly 150,000 clones, more than 65% of them appearing once. Sequenced: PBMCs. The receptors were gathered from a man in his forties or fifties in good health and CMV-seropositive.

The chain couples TRBV7-2 to TRBJ1-5, with D unclear. V lost 5 bases and J lost 7, with 18 bases in between. The CDR3 has 15 amino acids. The germline V gene encodes CDR1 SGHTA and CDR2 FQGNSA. CDR3 loop: CASSPDLARAQPQHF. DNA for the CDR3: TGTGCCAGCAGCCCAGACCTGGCGCGGGCCCAGCCCCAGCATTTT.

The V call is TRBV12-2, the J call TRBJ2-7; the DNA was not used to check the table's D call, TRBD1. TRBV12-2 is noted as a pseudogene. This CDR3 contains 12 residues. The CDR3 nucleotides read TGTGCAAGTCGCCCCACAGGGTACGAGCAGTACTTC. This gives the protein CASRPTGYEQYF.

The gene calls are TRBV6-6 and TRBJ2-2; TRBD2 matches 9 bases. The CDR3 runs 16 residues. Germline CDR1 is MNHNY and CDR2 is SVGAGI (reference sequence). V trimming: 2 bases; J trimming: 6 bases; junction bases outside the gene matches: 7. As DNA, the CDR3 is TGTGCCAGCAGTTACCAAGGCGGGGGGGTCGCCGGGGAGCTGTTTTTT. It yields the protein CASSYQGGGVAGELFF.

J is TRBJ2-7 and V is TRBV29-1; TRBD1 is a possible D gene (6 bases). The CDR3 loop spans 15 amino acids. Germline values: CDR1 SQVTM, CDR2 ANQGSEA. V dropped 4 bases and J dropped 4 bases, with 20 bases sitting between them. In DNA, the CDR3 is TGCAGCGTTGCTCCGACTATTAACAGGGCGTACGAGCAGTACTTC. Residues: CSVAPTINRAYEQYF.

The chain joins TRBV29-1 to TRBJ1-2; possibly TRBD1 for D (5 bases). Germline CDR1 is SQVTM and CDR2 is ANQGSEA. V dropped 7 bases and J dropped 2 bases, with 11 bases sitting between them. This CDR3 comprises 12 residues. The CDR3: CSASWGNYGYTF. CDR3 bases: TGCAGCGCCAGTTGGGGCAACTATGGCTACACCTTC.

The chain employs TRBV19 and TRBJ2-7, with D perhaps matching TRBD1 (5 bases). The CDR3 loop spans 14 amino acids. V dropped 5 bases and J dropped 4 bases, with 15 bases sitting between them. Germline CDR1 LNHDA, CDR2 SQIVND (reference sequence). The CDR3 bases are TGTGCCAGTAGTCCCCAGGGCAAAACGTACGAGCAGTACTTC. Its translation is CASSPQGKTYEQYF.

The chain employs TRBV21-1 and TRBJ2-3; TRBD1 reflects the table's D call only, with no check against the DNA. TRBV21-1 is classified as a pseudogene. CDR3 size: 16 residues. DNA for the CDR3: TGTGCCAGCAGCAAAGCCCCGCGGGCAGGGGGAGATACGCAGTATTTT. Translating gives CASSKAPRAGGDTQYF.

This clone was recorded a few times. V and J are TRBV5-5 and TRBJ2-3; 13 positions match TRBD2. The J segment lost 0 bases and the V segment lost 3 bases, leaving 7 bases of the junction unmatched. The CDR3 is 18 residues long. Germline assignment: CDR1 SGHKS and CDR2 YYEKEE (reference sequence). DNA for the CDR3: TGTGCCAGCAGCTCTGGCCAGGGACTAGCGGGGAGCACAGATACGCAGTATTTT. This translates into CASSSGQGLAGSTDTQYF.

Comments on this clone: One end of the junction does not line up with germline, which may come from a read error. J is TRBJ1-2 and V is TRBV7-7; TRBD1 matches at 7 bases. The CDR3 consists of 13 residues. Germline CDR1 SSHAT, CDR2 FNYEAQ (reference sequence). The CDR3 sequence: CASSTDREDGYTF. In nucleotides, the CDR3 is TGTGCTAGCAGCACTGACAGGGAGGACGGCTACACCTTC.

A few counts support this clone. This chain links TRBV2 with TRBJ2-6, with D unclear. CDR1 is SNHLY and CDR2 is FYNNEI in the germline V gene. This CDR3 is 14 amino acids long. Trimming left V 5 bases short and J 1 base short, with 6 bases between. As DNA, the CDR3 is TGTGCCAGCAGTTACAGATCTGGGGCCAACGTCCTGACTTTC. Translation gives CASSYRSGANVLTF. The variable domain in full, completed from reference TRBV2 and TRBJ2-6, reads EPEVTQTPSHQVTQMGQEVILRCVPISNHLYFYWYRQILGQKVEFLVSFYNNEISEKSEIFDDQFSVERPDGSNFTLKIRSTKLEDSAMYFCASSYRSGANVLTFGAGSRLTVL.